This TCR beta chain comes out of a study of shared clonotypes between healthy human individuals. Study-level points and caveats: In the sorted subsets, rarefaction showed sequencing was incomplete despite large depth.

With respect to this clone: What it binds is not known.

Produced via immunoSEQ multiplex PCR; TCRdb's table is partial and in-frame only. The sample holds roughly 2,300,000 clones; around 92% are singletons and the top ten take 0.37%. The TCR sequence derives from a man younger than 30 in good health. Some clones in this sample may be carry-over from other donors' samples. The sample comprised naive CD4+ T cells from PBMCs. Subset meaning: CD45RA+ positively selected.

CDR3 DNA: TGTGCCAGCAGAAGAGGGACAGGGAGGCTCTACGAGCAGTACTTC. The encoded protein is CASRRGTGRLYEQYF. The chain joins TRBV6-5 to TRBJ2-7, with 9 positions matching TRBD1. CDR3 size: 15 residues. Germline V CDR1 and CDR2: MNHEY, SVGAGI. Germline trimming cut 6 bases from V and 3 bases from J; bases unmatched to any gene: 9.